The 30 T cell receptor beta chains below were found in one sample sequenced in a study of PD-1 blockade in classical Hodgkin lymphoma. The method was immunoSEQ multiplex PCR; TCRdb's version includes in-frame clones alone and lacks a portion of them. The sample has some 58,000 clones, roughly nine tenths seen once. The time point is: cycle 4 day 1 (C4D1), after 6 weeks of nivolumab. Brentuximab vedotin exposure varied among the patients, all of whom had relapsed after autologous stem cell transplantation. Sequenced here: peripheral blood mononuclear cells (PBMCs), sampled before the fourth cycle of nivolumab. These receptors all come from a human donor with classical Hodgkin lymphoma.

The V and J genes are TRBV30 and TRBJ1-5; 8 bases align to TRBD1. This CDR3 is built from 14 residues. Germline trimming cut 4 bases from V and 6 bases from J; bases unmatched to any gene: 8. The germline CDR1 and CDR2 sequences are GTSNPN and SVGIG (reference sequence). This CDR3 reads CAWTNGQGGQPQHF. The CDR3 DNA reads TGTGCCTGGACTAACGGACAGGGAGGTCAGCCCCAGCATTTT.

This chain links TRBV27 with TRBJ1-2; D may be TRBD1 (6 bases). This CDR3 spans 14 amino acids. V lost 4 bases and J lost 8, with 17 bases in between. Germline assignment: CDR1 MNHEY and CDR2 SMNVEV (reference sequence). CDR3: CASSSPYREAGYTF. The DNA of the CDR3 is TGTGCCAGCAGTTCACCCTACAGGGAGGCAGGCTACACCTTC.

The CDR3 bases are TGTGCTAGTGGTTTGGTTTCTGGGACAGCGAGAGAGACCCAGTACTTC. Translated: CASGLVSGTARETQYF. The J gene is TRBJ2-5, the V gene TRBV12-5; 7 bases map to TRBD1. The germline V gene has CDR1 LGHNT and CDR2 FRNRAP. The CDR3 consists of 16 residues. The J segment lost 4 bases and the V segment lost 0 bases, leaving 8 bases of the junction unmatched.

This chain joins TRBV4-1 and TRBJ1-5; D might be TRBD1 (5 bases). The germline gives CDR1 MGHRA, CDR2 YSYEKL. This CDR3 has 16 residues. The V end lost 0 bases, the J end lost 2 bases, and 11 bases lay between the germline ends. The CDR3 bases are TGCGCCAGCAGCCAAGAAGTCGGGGGGGGCAATCAGCCCCAGCATTTT. This gives the protein CASSQEVGGGNQPQHF.

J is TRBJ1-1 and V is TRBV5-1, with D tentatively TRBD1 (6 bases). Germline lookup yields CDR1 SGHRS and CDR2 YFSETQ. This CDR3 contains 16 residues. V was clipped by 0 bases and J by 4 bases, with 16 bases between them. The CDR3 nucleotides read TGCGCCAGCAGCTTGGCCGGGGGCGGAGGGGCCACTGAAGCTTTCTTT. This encodes CASSLAGGGGATEAFF.

The gene calls are TRBV10-2 and TRBJ2-6; 10 nucleotides align to TRBD1. The V segment lost 6 bases and the J segment 0 bases; nucleotides outside the gene matches: 8. Germline CDR1 and CDR2: WSHSY and SAAADI. The CDR3 extends over 18 amino acids. CDR3 in amino acids: CASSSGTGVFSGANVLTF. The CDR3 coding sequence is TGCGCCAGCAGCTCCGGGACAGGGGTCTTCTCTGGGGCCAACGTCCTGACTTTC.

V gene TRBV9 combines with J gene TRBJ2-2; D call uncertain. V was pared by 0 bases and J by 8 bases, with 8 bases between. The CDR3 length is 13 residues. Germline V gene data show CDR1 as SGDLS and CDR2 as YYNGEE. The CDR3: CASSVVLGGELFF. The CDR3 coding sequence is TGTGCCAGCAGCGTAGTTCTGGGTGGGGAGCTGTTTTTT. The full variable domain, rest sourced from reference TRBV9 and TRBJ2-2, is DSGVTQTPKHLITATGQRVTLRCSPRSGDLSVYWYQQSLDQGLQFLIQYYNGEERAKGNILERFSAQQFPDLHSELNLSSLELGDSALYFCASSVVLGGELFFGEGSRLTVL.

The chain carries TRBV9 and TRBJ1-2; possibly TRBD1 for D (5 bases). Trimming cost V 3 bases and J 7 bases, with 13 bases left between them. Per the germline V gene, CDR1 is SGDLS and CDR2 is YYNGEE. The CDR3 is 13 amino acids. The CDR3 here is CASSDRLRGGYTF. CDR3 nucleotide sequence: TGTGCCAGCAGCGACCGCTTAAGGGGTGGCTACACCTTC.

The chain is built from TRBV6-1 and TRBJ2-1; 10 nucleotides match TRBD2. The CDR3 extends over 20 amino acids. Unmatched junction bases numbered 17, after V lost 3 bases and J lost 3 bases. Germline values: CDR1 MNHNS, CDR2 SASEGT. CDR3 residues: CASSEFRAGGSVGFYNEQFF. The CDR3 DNA sequence: TGTGCCAGCAGTGAGTTCCGAGCGGGGGGGTCCGTAGGATTCTACAATGAGCAGTTCTTC.

This chain connects TRBV4-1 to TRBJ1-6; no definite D call. V lost 2 bases to trimming and J lost 13 bases, with 21 bases between them. CDR1 is MGHRA and CDR2 is YSYEKL in the germline V gene. The CDR3 contains 16 residues. The CDR3 DNA is TGCGCCAGCAGCCAACTCGCCCTCCCCATTATCGGGCCCCTCCACTTT. Its translation is CASSQLALPIIGPLHF.

The chain recombines TRBV5-1 with TRBJ1-2; D is unresolved. This CDR3 is 13 amino acids long. Trimming stripped 0 bases from V and 8 bases from J, with 11 bases between. Germline V lookup: CDR1 SGHRS, CDR2 YFSETQ. The CDR3 loop is CASSLEATGGYTF. Here the CDR3 DNA reads TGCGCCAGCAGCTTGGAGGCAACGGGCGGCTACACCTTC.

The rearrangement links TRBV27 to TRBJ1-1; D unclear. The CDR3 sequence is 14 residues long. Germline assignment: CDR1 MNHEY and CDR2 SMNVEV (reference sequence). V was clipped by 3 bases and J by 0 bases, with 8 bases between them. The CDR3 nucleotides are TGTGCCAGCAGTTTTCGAAGGGTGAACACTGAAGCTTTCTTT. This sequence encodes CASSFRRVNTEAFF.

This rearrangement joins TRBV7-9 to TRBJ2-5; TRBD1 matches at 8 bases. Germline CDR1 reads SEHNR; CDR2 reads FQNEAQ (reference sequence). The CDR3 runs to 14 residues. Trimming took 6 bases from V and 7 from J; bases not matched to a gene: 10. The CDR3 loop reads CASRTDRGPVTQYF. The CDR3 region has the DNA TGTGCCAGCAGAACCGACAGGGGTCCGGTGACCCAGTACTTC. The full variable domain, completed using reference TRBV7-9 and TRBJ2-5, is DTGVSQNPRHKITKRGQNVTFRCDPISEHNRLYWYRQTLGQGPEFLTYFQNEAQLEKSRLLSDRFSAERPKGSFSTLEIQRTEQGDSAMYLCASRTDRGPVTQYFGPGTRLLVL.

This clone has just a few counts. The chain employs TRBV6-1 and TRBJ2-1; D is unclear. V shed 6 bases and J shed 4 bases, with 16 bases lying between them. CDR3 size: 15 residues. The germline gives CDR1 MNHNS, CDR2 SASEGT. As DNA, the CDR3 is TGTGCCAGCAGCGAACACCCCGAGCCTTACAATGAGCAGTTCTTC. Its protein is CASSEHPEPYNEQFF.

CDR3 protein: CASRGGQTYEQYF. In nucleotides, the CDR3 is TGTGCCAGCAGGGGCGGGCAGACCTACGAGCAGTACTTC. The gene calls are TRBV27 and TRBJ2-7; D may be TRBD2 (5 bases). The CDR3 has 13 residues. The V end was cut by 6 bases, the J end by 2 bases, with 11 bases between. CDR1 and CDR2 (germline): MNHEY, SMNVEV (reference sequence).

This clone was observed once. V is TRBV15 and J is TRBJ1-3; tentatively, D is TRBD1 (6 bases). V shed 1 base and J shed 0 bases, with 16 bases lying between them. Looked up from germline, CDR1 is LNHNV and CDR2 is YYDKDF (reference sequence). There are 18 residues in the CDR3. CDR3 sequence (DNA): TGTGCCACCAGCAGAGTAGTGTCGGGGGCCAGCTCTGGAAACACCATATATTTT. Translation gives CATSRVVSGASSGNTIYF. Looking up the rest from reference TRBV15 and TRBJ1-3 gives the full variable domain: DAMVIQNPRYQVTQFGKPVTLSCSQTLNHNVMYWYQQKSSQAPKLLFHYYDKDFNNEADTPDNFQSRRPNTSFCFLDIRSPGLGDTAMYLCATSRVVSGASSGNTIYFGEGSWLTVV.

This chain joins TRBV4-1 and TRBJ1-3, with D perhaps matching TRBD1 (6 bases). The CDR3 has 19 residues. Trimming shortened V by 3 bases and J by 0 bases, and 21 bases separated the two germline ends. Germline-derived CDR1 and CDR2 are MGHRA and YSYEKL. The CDR3, as DNA: TGCGCCAGCAGCCATGCCCCCGTGGTACCGGACAGCTCTGGAAACACCATATATTTT. As protein: CASSHAPVVPDSSGNTIYF.

This clone was detected once. The chain couples TRBV18 to TRBJ2-2, with 8 bases aligning to TRBD1. Germline-derived CDR1 and CDR2 are KGHSH and LQKENI. V shed 2 bases, J shed 0 bases, and the junction held 2 bases outside the gene matches. CDR3 length: 16 residues. The CDR3 reads CASSPRTGTNTGELFF. The CDR3 nucleotides read TGTGCCAGCTCACCAAGGACAGGGACGAACACCGGGGAGCTGTTTTTT.

V usage is TRBV6-5 and J usage is TRBJ1-1; a possible D gene is TRBD1 (6 bases). This CDR3 is built from 13 residues. Germline lookup yields CDR1 MNHEY and CDR2 SVGAGI. Trimming left V 5 bases short and J 6 bases short, with 13 bases between. CDR3: CASSRTGPAEAFF. The CDR3 coding sequence is TGTGCCAGCAGTAGAACAGGGCCTGCTGAAGCTTTCTTT.

This chain connects TRBV6-5 to TRBJ1-6; D is possibly TRBD1 (6 bases). V was shortened by 6 bases and J by 9 bases, with 12 bases between the two germline ends. This CDR3 spans 13 amino acids. Per the germline V gene, CDR1 is MNHEY and CDR2 is SVGAGI. The CDR3 DNA sequence: TGTGCCAGCAGCCACAGGGCCGGTTCACCCCTCCACTTT. It encodes CASSHRAGSPLHF.

This chain connects TRBV6-5 to TRBJ2-1; D is unclear. The V gene lost 7 bases and the J gene lost 6 bases, with 16 bases spanning the gap. CDR1 is MNHEY, CDR2 SVGAGI, per germline. The CDR3 runs to 14 residues. CDR3 amino acids: CASTPVGFSNEQFF. The CDR3 DNA is TGTGCCAGCACCCCCGTGGGCTTTTCCAATGAGCAGTTCTTC.

The chain couples TRBV6-1 to TRBJ1-5, with D uncertain. Germline CDR1 reads MNHNS; CDR2 reads SASEGT. This CDR3 has 15 residues. The V gene lost 0 bases and the J gene lost 3 bases, with 9 bases spanning the gap. In nucleotides, the CDR3 is TGTGCCAGCAGTGAAGCAAGAGGGCCCAATCAGCCCCAGCATTTT. The encoded protein is CASSEARGPNQPQHF.

The chain combines TRBV5-4 with TRBJ2-1, with D uncertain. The CDR3 totals 14 residues. Germline CDR1 is SGHNT and CDR2 is YYREEE (reference sequence). V lost 4 bases to trimming and J lost 0 bases, with 8 bases between them. The CDR3 sequence is CASSVDNSYNEQFF. CDR3 coding DNA: TGTGCCAGCAGCGTAGACAACTCCTACAATGAGCAGTTCTTC.

The V call is TRBV7-9, the J call TRBJ2-3, with D perhaps matching TRBD1 or TRBD2 (6 bases each). Trimming removed 5 bases from V and 2 bases from J, with 17 bases in between. The length of the CDR3 is 16 residues. Germline V CDR1 and CDR2: SEHNR, FQNEAQ (reference sequence). This CDR3 reads CASSPRRGVHTDTQYF. CDR3 sequence (DNA): TGTGCCAGCAGCCCCCGGAGGGGGGTCCACACAGATACGCAGTATTTT.

The chain couples TRBV12-5 to TRBJ1-5; D is undetermined. The germline CDR1 and CDR2 sequences are LGHNT and FRNRAP. The CDR3 consists of 19 residues. Trimming stripped 1 base from V and 1 base from J, with 20 bases between. This CDR3 reads CASGLGDAAEIVSNQPQHF. Written as DNA, the CDR3 is TGTGCTAGTGGTTTGGGTGACGCAGCAGAAATTGTCAGCAATCAGCCCCAGCATTTT.

The J gene is TRBJ2-7, the V gene TRBV6-5, with 8 positions matching TRBD1. Looked up from germline, CDR1 is MNHEY and CDR2 is SVGAGI. V shed 6 bases and J 2 bases; nucleotides not matched to a gene: 9. The CDR3 loop spans 15 amino acids. CDR3 in DNA: TGTGCCAGCAGCATCCGACAGGGGCCTCCCTACGAGCAGTACTTC. The encoded protein is CASSIRQGPPYEQYF.

V gene TRBV14 combines with J gene TRBJ2-5; no definite D call. The V end lost 0 bases, the J end lost 1 base, and 9 bases lay between the germline ends. The CDR3 runs 15 residues. Germline V gives CDR1 SGHDN, CDR2 FVKESK. Written as DNA, the CDR3 is TGTGCCAGCAGCCAAGATAATAGGCGCCAAGAGACCCAGTACTTC. This codes for CASSQDNRRQETQYF.

This sequence joins TRBV29-1 and TRBJ1-1, with TRBD1 as a possible D gene (6 bases). CDR3 length: 13 amino acids. Trimming left V 4 bases short and J 3 bases short, with 12 bases between. Germline V gene data show CDR1 as SQVTM and CDR2 as ANQGSEA. The CDR3, as DNA: TGCAGCGTTGTAAGGGGGGAGTACACTGAAGCTTTCTTT. Translating gives CSVVRGEYTEAFF.

The chain is built from TRBV5-6 and TRBJ2-5; 9 nucleotides line up with TRBD1. The CDR3 runs to 14 residues. Germline V CDR1 and CDR2: SGHDT, YYEEEE. The V and J ends lost 7 bases and 1 base, in that order; junction bases with no gene match: 5. The chain's CDR3 is CASGGQGRQETQYF. The CDR3 nucleotides read TGTGCCAGCGGGGGACAGGGACGCCAAGAGACCCAGTACTTC.

Here the CDR3 reads CASSEGFNEQFF. In DNA, the CDR3 is TGTGCCAGCAGTGAAGGGTTCAATGAGCAGTTCTTC. The rearrangement links TRBV2 to TRBJ2-1; no clear D. Per the germline V gene, CDR1 is SNHLY and CDR2 is FYNNEI. This CDR3 spans 12 amino acids. V was pared by 1 base and J by 6 bases, with 4 bases between.